These 23 T cell receptor beta chains originate from one sample sequenced in a study of blood T cell repertoires in COVID-19. TCRdb's copy holds only in-frame clones and misses some; the assay was immunoSEQ multiplex PCR. The sample lists fewer than 300,000 clones; roughly 85% were seen once. The sample was PBMCs or T cells enriched from blood (not recorded which). The receptors shown here come from a woman in her 30s who had recovered from COVID-19.

V gene TRBV6-5 combines with J gene TRBJ1-2, with unresolved D. V lost 7 bases to trimming and J lost 4 bases, with 13 bases between them. The CDR3 consists of 13 residues. Germline V CDR1 and CDR2: MNHEY, SVGAGI. CDR3 amino acids: CASNGEAGYGYTF. CDR3 nucleotides: TGTGCCAGCAATGGAGAGGCGGGCTATGGCTACACCTTC.

The V call is TRBV25-1, the J call TRBJ2-3; TRBD1 matches at 9 bases. With V trimmed by 2 bases and J by 5 bases, 11 bases remained unmatched. The CDR3 sequence is 17 residues long. Germline V gene lookup returns CDR1 MGHDK and CDR2 SYGVNS. The CDR3 sequence is CASSETIRDRERDTQYF. CDR3 nucleotide sequence: TGTGCCAGCAGTGAAACCATCCGGGACAGGGAAAGAGATACGCAGTATTTT.

The chain employs TRBV19 and TRBJ2-2; perhaps TRBD1 as D (5 bases). V was pared by 3 bases and J by 5 bases, with 10 bases between. The CDR3 runs 14 residues. Germline values: CDR1 LNHDA, CDR2 SQIVND (reference sequence). CDR3 region: CASSIQGRTGELFF. The CDR3 DNA is TGTGCCAGTAGTATCCAGGGTCGAACCGGGGAGCTGTTTTTT.

The chain has TRBV18 and TRBJ2-5; 7 nucleotides agree with TRBD1. V was pared by 6 bases and J by 5 bases, with 15 bases of the junction left unmatched. Germline CDR1 and CDR2: KGHSH and LQKENI. The CDR3 consists of 16 residues. CDR3 region: CASSLYDRVTRETQYF. CDR3 nucleotides: TGTGCCAGCTCTCTATACGACAGGGTAACGAGGGAGACCCAGTACTTC.

This clone was found once. The V call is TRBV7-8, the J call TRBJ2-2; D remains ambiguous. The V gene's germline CDR1 is SGHVS and CDR2 FQNEAQ. This CDR3 is 11 amino acids long. Trimming took 7 bases from V and 4 from J, leaving 4 bases between them. Written as DNA, the CDR3 is TGTGCCAGCACCATCACCGGGGAGCTGTTTTTT. Residues: CASTITGELFF.

The gene calls are TRBV2 and TRBJ1-2, with a tentative D call TRBD1 (5 bases). This CDR3 region has 14 residues. Between the trimmed V and J ends, which lost 4 bases and 2 bases, there was a span of 11 bases. Per germline, CDR1 SNHLY and CDR2 FYNNEI. The CDR3 nucleotides read TGTGCCAGCAGTGGGACCTCAGGGAACTATGGCTACACCTTC. As protein: CASSGTSGNYGYTF.

V usage is TRBV11-2 and J usage is TRBJ2-5; the match to TRBD2 covers 7 bases. The CDR3 is 18 residues long. Germline V gene lookup returns CDR1 SGHAT and CDR2 FQNNGV. V lost 0 bases, J lost 1 base, and 11 bases stayed unmatched. As DNA, the CDR3 is TGTGCCAGCAGCTTAGATCGGGCCGGGGAGGGACCCCAAGAGACCCAGTACTTC. As protein: CASSLDRAGEGPQETQYF.

Here the CDR3 reads CASSLGGMVGTDTQYF. The DNA of the CDR3 is TGCGCCAGCAGCTTGGGAGGGATGGTGGGCACAGATACGCAGTATTTT. This chain uses TRBV5-1 with TRBJ2-3, with D maybe TRBD2 (5 bases). The CDR3 has 16 residues. The V end was cut by 0 bases, the J end by 1 base, with 12 bases between. Germline-derived CDR1 and CDR2 are SGHRS and YFSETQ.

This chain links TRBV5-4 with TRBJ1-6; D gene uncertain. V dropped 0 bases and J dropped 10 bases, with 5 bases sitting between them. Per germline, CDR1 SGHNT and CDR2 YYREEE (reference sequence). The CDR3 length is 12 residues. CDR3 DNA sequence: TGTGCCAGCAGCTTGGTTGGCTCACCCCTCCACTTT. Its translation: CASSLVGSPLHF.

This clone was observed a few times. The chain recombines TRBV6-4 with TRBJ2-3; TRBD2 matches 11 bases. V lost 3 bases to trimming and J lost 5 bases; unmatched junction nucleotides: 7. CDR1 is MRHNA, CDR2 SNTAGT, per germline. The CDR3 is 16 residues long. The CDR3 DNA reads TGTGCCAGCAGTGAGAGTAGCGGGGGGGCCGGAGATACGCAGTATTTT. Translated, it gives CASSESSGGAGDTQYF.

This chain links TRBV9 with TRBJ2-3; 8 bases are shared with TRBD2. V shed 2 bases, J shed 2 bases, and the junction held 4 bases outside the gene matches. The CDR3 extends over 15 amino acids. Germline CDR1 is SGDLS and CDR2 is YYNGEE. The CDR3 protein is CASSVGSGITDTQYF. The CDR3 nucleotides are TGTGCCAGCAGCGTTGGTAGCGGGATCACAGATACGCAGTATTTT.

This chain links TRBV11-2 with TRBJ2-3; D perhaps matches TRBD2 (6 bases). CDR1 SGHAT and CDR2 FQNNGV come from the germline V gene. The CDR3 extends over 14 amino acids. Trimming pared 0 bases from V and 5 bases from J, leaving 9 bases between. The CDR3 spells CASSLDLGRDTQYF. CDR3 nucleotides: TGTGCCAGCAGCTTAGATCTCGGGAGAGATACGCAGTATTTT.

This sequence joins TRBV3-1 (or the pseudogene TRBV3-2) and TRBJ1-3, with unresolved D. The ends were cut back, 0 bases at V and 1 base at J, with 16 bases in the middle. CDR1 LGHDT and CDR2 YNNKEL come from the germline V gene (reference sequence). The CDR3 runs to 18 residues. CDR3 residues: CASSQDRGRVSSGNTIYF. As DNA, the CDR3 is TGTGCCAGCAGCCAAGATCGGGGTCGAGTGAGTTCTGGAAACACCATATATTTT.

The rearrangement uses TRBV18 and TRBJ1-1, with 7 positions matching TRBD1. Trimming took 3 bases from V and 5 from J; bases not matched to a gene: 0. Looked up from germline, CDR1 is KGHSH and CDR2 is LQKENI. The CDR3 runs 12 residues. CDR3 amino acids: CASSPDRTEAFF. CDR3 bases: TGTGCCAGCTCACCGGACAGGACTGAAGCTTTCTTT.

This chain links TRBV2 with TRBJ1-1, with D possibly being TRBD1 (6 bases). The CDR3 runs 13 residues. CDR1 and CDR2 (germline): SNHLY, FYNNEI. CDR3 DNA sequence: TGTGCATATAAGTCACAGGGTGCCACTGAAGCTTTCTTT. This translates into CAYKSQGATEAFF.

V gene TRBV4-1 combines with J gene TRBJ1-4; D is undetermined. Trimming took off 4 bases at V and 8 bases at J, with 20 bases between the two ends. CDR1 is MGHRA and CDR2 is YSYEKL in the germline V gene. The CDR3 spans 16 residues. The DNA for the CDR3 is TGCGCCAGCAGCCTCTTGAGTTCGGGAGTTACCGAAAAACTGTTTTTT. This encodes CASSLLSSGVTEKLFF.

This rearrangement joins TRBV6-1 to TRBJ1-2, with D perhaps matching TRBD1 (5 bases). Germline V gene lookup returns CDR1 MNHNS and CDR2 SASEGT. The CDR3 consists of 14 residues. V was trimmed by 3 bases and J by 5 bases, leaving 13 bases between them. This CDR3 is CASSDFRQGYGYTF. In DNA, the CDR3 is TGTGCCAGCAGTGATTTTCGGCAGGGATATGGCTACACCTTC.

The chain couples TRBV7-8 to TRBJ2-7, with 7 bases aligning to TRBD1. This CDR3 region has 15 residues. Trimming cost V 5 bases and J 3 bases; bases outside gene matches: 10. Germline V gene lookup returns CDR1 SGHVS and CDR2 FQNEAQ. CDR3 sequence: CASSPRDSSVYEQYF. CDR3 in DNA: TGTGCCAGCAGCCCCCGGGACAGTTCGGTCTACGAGCAGTACTTC. Full variable domain (remainder filled in from reference TRBV7-8 and TRBJ2-7): GAGVSQSPRYKVAKRGQDVALRCDPISGHVSLFWYQQALGQGPEFLTYFQNEAQLDKSGLPSDRFFAERPEGSVSTLKIQRTQQEDSAVYLCASSPRDSSVYEQYFGPGTRLTVT.

In DNA form, the CDR3 reads TGTGCCAGCAGACCTTTTACCAGGGGGAAGGGCACTGAAGCTTTCTTT. Protein sequence: CASRPFTRGKGTEAFF. The J gene is TRBJ1-1, the V gene TRBV7-9, with 7 bases aligning to TRBD1. CDR3 length: 16 amino acids. Germline-derived CDR1 and CDR2 are SEHNR and FQNEAQ (reference sequence). J lost 4 bases, V lost 6 bases, and 14 bases had no gene match.

J is TRBJ2-1 and V is TRBV9, with D maybe TRBD1 (6 bases). Germline CDR1 reads SGDLS; CDR2 reads YYNGEE. V was cut by 3 bases and J by 5 bases, with 9 bases left in between. This CDR3 contains 13 residues. CDR3 protein: CASSDREHNEQFF. DNA for the CDR3: TGTGCCAGCAGCGACAGGGAACACAATGAGCAGTTCTTC.

The chain links TRBV5-1 to TRBJ2-3, with D perhaps matching TRBD1 (5 bases). The germline V gene has CDR1 SGHRS and CDR2 YFSETQ. V lost 4 bases and J lost 1, with 16 bases in between. The CDR3 is made up of 16 amino acids. Here the CDR3 DNA reads TGCGCCAGCAGCCCCCCAGCAGGGCTCGGCACAGATACGCAGTATTTT. It specifies CASSPPAGLGTDTQYF.

The genes are TRBV14 and TRBJ1-6; 7 bases are shared with TRBD1. The length of the CDR3 is 16 residues. V dropped 0 bases and J dropped 7; count of bases not matched to a gene: 6. The germline V gene has CDR1 SGHDN and CDR2 FVKESK. CDR3 protein: CASSQETGVRNSPLHF. In DNA, the CDR3 is TGTGCCAGCAGCCAAGAAACAGGGGTGCGGAATTCACCCCTCCACTTT.

The chain carries TRBV2 and TRBJ1-2; 7 bases agree with TRBD1. With V trimmed by 8 bases and J by 8 bases, 5 bases remained unmatched. The CDR3 sequence is 11 residues long. CDR1 is SNHLY, CDR2 FYNNEI, per germline. The CDR3 here is CASLRGRGYTF. In DNA form, the CDR3 reads TGTGCCAGCTTAAGGGGGCGCGGCTACACCTTC. The full variable domain, in which reference TRBV2 and TRBJ1-2 provide the parts outside the CDR3, is EPEVTQTPSHQVTQMGQEVILRCVPISNHLYFYWYRQILGQKVEFLVSFYNNEISEKSEIFDDQFSVERPDGSNFTLKIRSTKLEDSAMYFCASLRGRGYTFGSGTRLTVV.